This TCR beta chain was sequenced in a study of shared clonotypes between healthy human individuals. Naive CD8 populations comprised CD45RO-negative cells positively selected for CCR7, excluding terminally differentiated effector memory CD45RA+ cells. Trimming stripped 7 bases from V and 0 bases from J, with 13 bases between. The CDR3 contains 14 residues. Germline V gene sequence: CDR1 SQVTM, CDR2 ANQGSEA. The repertoire was sequenced with immunoSEQ multiplex PCR; TCRdb's copy has only in-frame clones and lacks some. The table lists about 1,800,000 clones, approximately 94% of them singletons. This clone was seen a handful of times.

Sequenced: naive CD8+ T cells sorted from blood. This sequence was found in a man aged 18 to 35 in good health. The genes are TRBV29-1 and TRBJ1-3; D possibly corresponds to TRBD1 (5 bases). CDR3 loop: CSATDSYSGNTIYF. DNA for the CDR3: TGCAGCGCCACCGACAGTTACTCTGGAAACACCATATATTTT.